The 7 T cell receptor beta chains presented below share a single source sample, sequenced in a study of CD8 T cells in Susac syndrome. An amount of RNA that ranged from roughly 0.45 to 1 ug was reverse transcribed with random hexamers. Via MiXCR, TCRdb re-called the immunoSEQ multiplex PCR reads, giving one row per CDR3 protein. There are around 150,000 distinct CDR3 sequences in the sample; 90% to 95% occur only once, and roughly 0.27% lies in the top ten. Sequenced: CD8+ T cells from PBMCs. The source of these receptors is a human donor in good health.

Concerning this clonotype: A read error may account for a junction end that differs from germline. The chain recombines TRBV7-2 with TRBJ2-7; 8 bases are a match to TRBD2. Germline-derived CDR1 and CDR2 are SGHTA and FQGNSA. The CDR3 contains 13 residues. The CDR3 DNA is TGTGCCAGCAGCTCCGGCGGTGCTAGCGGGCTCACCTTC. Residues: CASSSGGASGLTF. Based on the CDR3 plus reference TRBV7-2 and TRBJ2-7, the full variable domain is GAGVSQSPSNKVTEKGKDVELRCDPISGHTALYWYRQSLGQGLEFLIYFQGNSAPDKSGLPSDRFSAERTGGSVSTLTIQRTQQEDSAVYLCASSSGGASGLTFGPGTRLTVT.

The chain carries TRBV29-1 and TRBJ1-2; D is possibly TRBD1 (6 bases). The CDR3 runs to 14 residues. Looked up from germline, CDR1 is SQVTM and CDR2 is ANQGSEA. V was shortened by 5 bases and J by 1 base, with 14 bases between the two germline ends. CDR3 DNA sequence: TGCAGCGTTATCAAGGGGGACGATAACTATGGCTACACCTTC. Translated: CSVIKGDDNYGYTF.

The chain employs TRBV28 and TRBJ2-1, with D possibly matching TRBD1 (8 bases). Trimming pared 7 bases from V and 9 bases from J, leaving 16 bases between. The CDR3 length is 13 residues. Germline loops: CDR1 MDHEN, CDR2 SYDVKM. This CDR3 is CASTFYRGGEQFF. DNA for the CDR3: TGTGCCAGCACTTTCTACAGGGGGGGTGAGCAGTTCTTC.

The genes are TRBV20-1 and TRBJ2-3, with TRBD2 matching 14 bases. The V segment lost 0 bases and the J segment 5 bases; nucleotides outside the gene matches: 10. CDR3 length: 18 residues. From germline, CDR1 is DFQATT and CDR2 SNEGSKA (reference sequence). The CDR3 DNA follows: TGCAGTGCTAGAGAAACCCGGACTAGCGGGAGGACTCTAGATACGCAGTATTTT. It codes for CSARETRTSGRTLDTQYF.

The rearrangement joins TRBV10-2 to TRBJ2-7, with unresolved D. This CDR3 spans 14 amino acids. Deletions cut 3 bases from V and 2 bases from J, with 11 bases between. Germline CDR1 is WSHSY and CDR2 is SAAADI. CDR3 nucleotide sequence: TGCGCCAGCAGTGACCGACAAGGGCCCTACGAGCAGTACTTC. Translation gives CASSDRQGPYEQYF.

This clonotype was detected only once. This chain joins TRBV15 and TRBJ2-2; no definite D call. This CDR3 has 12 residues. The germline V gene encodes CDR1 LNHNV and CDR2 YYDKDF (reference sequence). Deletions cut 4 bases from V and 1 base from J, with 1 base between. The CDR3, as DNA: TGTGCCACCAGCATGAACACCGGGGAGCTGTTTTTT. This sequence encodes CATSMNTGELFF.

The V gene is TRBV4-1, the J gene TRBJ2-7; 13 bases agree with TRBD2. This CDR3 is built from 18 residues. The trim removed 0 bases at V and 2 bases at J, leaving 7 bases unmatched. Germline loops: CDR1 MGHRA, CDR2 YSYEKL. As DNA, the CDR3 is TGCGCCAGCAGCCAAGATCCCCTGGGACTAGCGGGAACCTACGAGCAGTACTTC. Its protein is CASSQDPLGLAGTYEQYF.